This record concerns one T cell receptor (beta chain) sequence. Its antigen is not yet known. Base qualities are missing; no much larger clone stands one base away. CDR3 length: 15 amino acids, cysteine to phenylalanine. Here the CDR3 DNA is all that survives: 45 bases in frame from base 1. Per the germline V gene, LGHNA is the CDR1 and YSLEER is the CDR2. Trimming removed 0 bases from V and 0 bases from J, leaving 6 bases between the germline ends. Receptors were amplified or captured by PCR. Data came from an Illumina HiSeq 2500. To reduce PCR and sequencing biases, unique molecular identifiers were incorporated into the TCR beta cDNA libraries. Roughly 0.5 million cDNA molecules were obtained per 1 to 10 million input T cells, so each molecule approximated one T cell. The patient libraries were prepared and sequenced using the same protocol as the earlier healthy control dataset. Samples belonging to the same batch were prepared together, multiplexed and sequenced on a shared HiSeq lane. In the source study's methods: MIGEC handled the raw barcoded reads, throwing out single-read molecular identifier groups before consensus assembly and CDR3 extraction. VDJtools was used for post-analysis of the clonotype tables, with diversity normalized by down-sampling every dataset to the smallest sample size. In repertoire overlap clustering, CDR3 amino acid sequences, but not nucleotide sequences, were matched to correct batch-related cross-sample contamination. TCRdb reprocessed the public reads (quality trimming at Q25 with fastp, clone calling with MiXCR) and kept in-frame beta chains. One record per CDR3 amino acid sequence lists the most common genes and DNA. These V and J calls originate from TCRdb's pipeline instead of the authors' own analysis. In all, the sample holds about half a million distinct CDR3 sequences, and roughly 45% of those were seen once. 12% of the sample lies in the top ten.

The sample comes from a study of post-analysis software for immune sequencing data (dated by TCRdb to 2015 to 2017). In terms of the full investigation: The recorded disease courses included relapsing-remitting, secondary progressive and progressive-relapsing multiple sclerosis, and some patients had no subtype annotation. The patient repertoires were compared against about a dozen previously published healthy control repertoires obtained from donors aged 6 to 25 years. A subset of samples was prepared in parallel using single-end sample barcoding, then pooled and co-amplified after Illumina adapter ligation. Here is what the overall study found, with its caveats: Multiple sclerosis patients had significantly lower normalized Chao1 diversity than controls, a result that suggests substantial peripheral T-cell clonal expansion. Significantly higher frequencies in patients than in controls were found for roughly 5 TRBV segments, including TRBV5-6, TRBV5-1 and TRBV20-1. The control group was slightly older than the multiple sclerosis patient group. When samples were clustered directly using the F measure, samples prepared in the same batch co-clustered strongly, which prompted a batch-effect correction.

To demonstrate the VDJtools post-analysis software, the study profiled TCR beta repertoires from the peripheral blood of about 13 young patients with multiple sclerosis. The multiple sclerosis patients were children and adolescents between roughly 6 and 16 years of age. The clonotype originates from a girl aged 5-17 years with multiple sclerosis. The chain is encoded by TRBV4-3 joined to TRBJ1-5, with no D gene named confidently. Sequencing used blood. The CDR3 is CASSQDRSSNQPQHF. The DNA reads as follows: TGCGCCAGCAGCCAAGACAGGAGTAGCAATCAGCCCCAGCATTTT.